This T cell receptor (beta chain) was identified in a study of OX40 agonist ivuxolimab in advanced cancers. Across the study: Patients were given ivuxolimab, an antibody that agonizes OX40 (CD134). Study findings and constraints: More expanded clones were found, on average, in CD8+ than in CD4+ T cells.

A word on this clone: No antigen is known for it.

Trimming removed 6 bases from V and 4 bases from J; junction bases left unmatched: 5. Germline CDR1 and CDR2: SEHNR and FQNEAQ (reference sequence). CDR3 length equals 14 residues. Some clones are missing from TCRdb's copy, which holds only in-frame ones; the method was immunoSEQ multiplex PCR. The sample includes 76,000 or so clones, 75% to 90% of them seen just once. The material sequenced was CD4+ or CD8+ T cells sorted from blood, taken in a trial of the OX40 agonist ivuxolimab. This chain uses TRBV7-9 with TRBJ1-1; TRBD1 agrees at 10 bases. This sequence originates from an adult with an advanced solid tumor such as melanoma, head and neck, liver or kidney cancer. CDR3 coding DNA: TGTGCCAGCAGTCCGACAGGGGGCGGCACTGAAGCTTTCTTT. This translates into CASSPTGGGTEAFF.